Described below is a single T cell receptor beta chain sequence and its context. These data come from a study of blood T cell repertoires in COVID-19. On the study more broadly: Researchers got acute and convalescent COVID-19 samples from the United States, Italy and Spain. Nucleic acid was either cDNA or gDNA, and it came from T cells, B-cell-depleted T cells, or PBMCs.

CDR1 and CDR2 (germline): SGHRS, YFSETQ. Between the trimmed V and J ends, which lost 0 bases and 7 bases, there was a span of 13 bases. There are 14 residues in the CDR3. In the authors' methods: From reference gene primer amplification, estimates of nucleated cell counts were derived. Assay used: immunoSEQ multiplex PCR; TCRdb lists only in-frame clones, some missing. For V, J and clone size, that table is used; D and trimming come from the DNA. The sample includes almost 55,000 clones, over 75% of them seen just once. Sequencing was performed on peripheral blood. This TCR derives from a man aged 45 to 65 with active COVID-19. V usage is TRBV5-1 and J usage is TRBJ2-5; D is ambiguous. The CDR3 spells CASSLDASLGTQYF. CDR3 DNA sequence: TGCGCCAGCAGCTTGGATGCGAGCCTAGGGACCCAGTACTTC. Full variable domain (missing parts from reference TRBV5-1 and TRBJ2-5): KAGVTQTPRYLIKTRGQQVTLSCSPISGHRSVSWYQQTPGQGLQFLFEYFSETQRNKGNFPGRFSGRQFSNSRSEMNVSTLELGDSALYLCASSLDASLGTQYFGPGTRLLVL.